This passage covers 26 T cell receptor beta chains from one sample sequenced in a study of shared clonotypes between healthy human individuals. Naive CD8 cells were CD45RO-negative, positively selected for CCR7, excluding terminally differentiated effector memory CD45RA+ cells. Produced via immunoSEQ multiplex PCR; TCRdb's table is partial and in-frame only. In the table there are roughly 550,000 clones, just under 97% of which are singletons. Material: naive CD8+ T cells sorted from blood. Receptors were obtained from a woman aged 25 to 45 in good health.

The gene calls are TRBV19 and TRBJ1-5; maybe TRBD1 (6 bases). Trimming pared 8 bases from V and 3 bases from J, leaving 23 bases between. Germline-derived CDR1 and CDR2 are LNHDA and SQIVND (reference sequence). The CDR3 spans 17 residues. The CDR3 nucleotides are TGTGCCAGTCAAAAGGGTCCCAGGGGCCTAGACAATCAGCCCCAGCATTTT. Residues: CASQKGPRGLDNQPQHF.

This chain uses TRBV18 with TRBJ2-7; D might be TRBD2 (5 bases). Germline V gives CDR1 KGHSH, CDR2 LQKENI. The CDR3 extends over 14 amino acids. Trimming removed 3 bases at V and 0 bases at J, with 9 bases between. CDR3 protein: CASSPTRSSYEQYF. The CDR3 region has the DNA TGTGCCAGCTCACCTACTAGGAGCTCCTACGAGCAGTACTTC.

The chain carries TRBV2 and TRBJ2-1, with TRBD2 identical over 9 bases. J gave up 0 bases and V 3 bases, and 9 bases lay outside the gene matches. The germline V gene has CDR1 SNHLY and CDR2 FYNNEI. This CDR3 is built from 18 residues. The CDR3 nucleotides are TGTGCCAGCAGTGAGGGGGTGGTAGCGGGAGCCTCCTACAATGAGCAGTTCTTC. Translating it yields CASSEGVVAGASYNEQFF.

The chain uses TRBV27 and TRBJ2-5, with D perhaps assigned TRBD1 or TRBD2 (6 bases each). The CDR3 is made up of 14 amino acids. CDR1 and CDR2 (germline): MNHEY, SMNVEV (reference sequence). Trimming took 6 bases from V and 11 from J, leaving 22 bases between them. The CDR3 DNA reads as TGTGCCAGCAGCCCAACAACAGGGCCGGGGGAGCAGTACTTC. Residues: CASSPTTGPGEQYF.

V usage is TRBV5-4 and J usage is TRBJ2-7, with D possibly called TRBD1 or TRBD2 (5 bases each). Germline loops: CDR1 SGHNT, CDR2 YYREEE (reference sequence). The CDR3 runs 16 residues. V lost 0 bases to trimming and J lost 5 bases, with 18 bases between them. CDR3 amino acids: CASSLDGTPFGNEQYF. The CDR3 DNA is TGTGCCAGCAGCTTGGACGGGACCCCCTTCGGGAACGAGCAGTACTTC.

J is TRBJ2-5 and V is TRBV14; D uncertain. The germline V gene encodes CDR1 SGHDN and CDR2 FVKESK. This CDR3 is built from 14 residues. Trimming took off 2 bases at V and 2 bases at J, with 9 bases between the two ends. The CDR3 DNA follows: TGTGCCAGCAGCCAAAGTTCAGATCAAGAGACCCAGTACTTC. Translation: CASSQSSDQETQYF.

V gene TRBV4-1 combines with J gene TRBJ2-1, with unresolved D. The CDR3 is 12 residues long. The germline CDR1 and CDR2 sequences are MGHRA and YSYEKL. V gave up 0 bases and J gave up 7 bases, with 4 bases separating them. The CDR3 DNA reads as TGCGCCAGCAGCCAAGATAGGAATGAGCAGTTCTTC. This gives the protein CASSQDRNEQFF.

This clone has only one observation. This sequence joins TRBV28 and TRBJ2-1, with a weak D call TRBD2 (6 bases). The CDR3 is 15 residues long. The V end was cut by 3 bases, the J end by 4 bases, with 13 bases between. CDR1 is MDHEN and CDR2 is SYDVKM in the germline V gene. The CDR3 here is CASSLAGTLYNEQFF. CDR3 nucleotides: TGTGCCAGCAGTTTGGCGGGAACTTTATACAATGAGCAGTTCTTC.

The genes are TRBV11-2 and TRBJ2-1; 7 nucleotides match TRBD2. V lost 0 bases to trimming and J lost 4 bases; unmatched junction nucleotides: 6. Germline assignment: CDR1 SGHAT and CDR2 FQNNGV. This CDR3 comprises 16 residues. CDR3 nucleotide sequence: TGTGCCAGCAGCTTAGATAGGTCTAGCGGTTACAATGAGCAGTTCTTC. Protein sequence: CASSLDRSSGYNEQFF.

Notes on this clone: One junction end does not reproduce the germline sequence, and a read error may be involved. The rearrangement uses TRBV7-7 and TRBJ2-6; weak D call: TRBD2 (5 bases). Germline V gene data show CDR1 as SSHAT and CDR2 as FNYEAQ (reference sequence). CDR3 size: 18 residues. In DNA form, the CDR3 reads TGTGCCAGCAGCTATCCAACTAGTGCCACAAAGTCGGGCCAACGTCCTGACTTC. Translated: CASSYPTSATKSGQRPDF.

The chain recombines TRBV27 with TRBJ1-2; TRBD1 agrees at 9 bases. The trim removed 10 bases at V and 6 bases at J, leaving 6 bases unmatched. The CDR3 spans 12 residues. Germline lookup yields CDR1 MNHEY and CDR2 SMNVEV (reference sequence). CDR3 bases: TGTGCCACCCACACAGGGGGCCATGGCTACACCTTC. Protein sequence: CATHTGGHGYTF.

The chain combines TRBV5-6 with TRBJ2-6; no definite D call. From germline, CDR1 is SGHDT and CDR2 YYEEEE. This CDR3 spans 18 amino acids. V was clipped by 0 bases and J by 0 bases, with 13 bases between them. CDR3 sequence reads: CASSLATAYHSGANVLTF. For the CDR3, the DNA is TGTGCCAGCAGCTTGGCTACAGCCTACCACTCTGGGGCCAACGTCCTGACTTTC.

CDR3 DNA: TGTGCCCTTCCTCCCCCCGGCACTAGCGGAGAGACCCAGTACTTC. This encodes CALPPPGTSGETQYF. This chain connects TRBV19 to TRBJ2-5, with TRBD2 matching 8 bases. CDR1 and CDR2 (germline): LNHDA, SQIVND (reference sequence). This CDR3 region has 15 residues. V lost 11 bases and J lost 4; bases outside the gene matches: 15. The full variable domain, its missing parts supplied by reference TRBV19 and TRBJ2-5, is DGGITQSPKYLFRKEGQNVTLSCEQNLNHDAMYWYRQDPGQGLRLIYYSQIVNDFQKGDIAEGYSVSREKKESFPLTVTSAQKNPTAFYLCALPPPGTSGETQYFGPGTRLLVL.

The chain is built from TRBV7-6 and TRBJ2-5; D is possibly TRBD1 (6 bases). The CDR3 is 14 residues long. V was trimmed by 3 bases and J by 4 bases, leaving 12 bases between them. Germline loops: CDR1 SGHVS, CDR2 FNYEAQ. For the CDR3, the DNA is TGTGCCAGCAGCTTTCTCCAGGGGAGAGAGACCCAGTACTTC. As protein: CASSFLQGRETQYF.

The V call is TRBV28, the J call TRBJ2-4; D is possibly TRBD1 (5 bases). The CDR3 contains 15 residues. The germline V gene encodes CDR1 MDHEN and CDR2 SYDVKM. V lost 8 bases and J lost 7, with 21 bases in between. The CDR3 sequence: CASGRASLQGNIQYF. The DNA for the CDR3 is TGTGCCAGCGGCAGGGCTTCCCTCCAAGGGAACATTCAGTACTTC.

DNA for the CDR3: TGTGCCAGCAGTTTTTGGGCAGGAGAGCAGTACTTC. This translates into CASSFWAGEQYF. The V gene is TRBV28, the J gene TRBJ2-7; D remains unclear. The germline gives CDR1 MDHEN, CDR2 SYDVKM. Trimming cost V 3 bases and J 7 bases, with 10 bases left between them. The CDR3 consists of 12 residues.

The rearrangement links TRBV27 to TRBJ1-2; TRBD1 matches at 8 bases. This CDR3 is built from 16 residues. Germline V gives CDR1 MNHEY, CDR2 SMNVEV (reference sequence). V was clipped by 0 bases and J by 7 bases; unmatched bases: 10. The CDR3 protein is CASSLSPRTGRGGYTF. CDR3 DNA sequence: TGTGCCAGCAGTTTATCTCCCCGGACAGGGAGAGGTGGCTACACCTTC.

The rearrangement links TRBV6-5 to TRBJ2-5, with 11 bases identical to TRBD2. There are 15 residues in the CDR3. Germline CDR1 MNHEY, CDR2 SVGAGI. The V gene end was trimmed by 0 bases and the J gene end by 5 bases; junction bases not matched to a gene: 2. The CDR3 DNA follows: TGTGCCAGCAGTTACTCGGGACTAGCGGATGAGACCCAGTACTTC. Protein: CASSYSGLADETQYF.

The J gene is TRBJ1-1, the V gene TRBV10-3; a possible D gene is TRBD1 (6 bases). Trimming took off 0 bases at V and 3 bases at J, with 14 bases between the two ends. This CDR3 has 16 amino acids. In germline, CDR1 is ENHRY, CDR2 SYGVKD. The CDR3 DNA reads TGTGCCATCAGTGAGTCTACCACAGGGTGGGACACTGAAGCTTTCTTT. Protein sequence: CAISESTTGWDTEAFF.

The CDR3 DNA reads TGTGCCAGTACCCTGCGCCGGGAGGACTACTCTGGAAACACCATATATTTT. Translating it yields CASTLRREDYSGNTIYF. This rearrangement joins TRBV19 to TRBJ1-3; no reliable D call. The CDR3 extends over 17 amino acids. Germline V gene lookup returns CDR1 LNHDA and CDR2 SQIVND (reference sequence). The V end lost 7 bases, the J end lost 0 bases, and 19 bases lay between the germline ends.

This sequence joins TRBV6-5 and TRBJ2-5; no reliable D call. Germline V gene sequence: CDR1 MNHEY, CDR2 SVGAGI. The CDR3 sequence is 15 residues long. Trimming pared 0 bases from V and 5 bases from J, leaving 13 bases between. CDR3 loop: CASSYSIGPVETQYF. CDR3 bases: TGTGCCAGCAGTTACTCGATAGGGCCTGTGGAGACCCAGTACTTC.

V usage is TRBV5-1 and J usage is TRBJ2-7; 7 positions match TRBD1. This CDR3 is 14 amino acids long. V shed 0 bases and J 7 bases; nucleotides not matched to a gene: 7. CDR1 and CDR2 from the germline V gene are SGHRS and YFSETQ. As DNA, the CDR3 is TGCGCCAGCAGCTTGGTGAGGGGGCTGGCGGAGCAGTACTTC. It specifies CASSLVRGLAEQYF.

The rearrangement links TRBV15 to TRBJ2-7, with D perhaps TRBD1 (6 bases). Trimming removed 7 bases from V and 4 bases from J, with 11 bases in between. The CDR3 is made up of 12 amino acids. Germline values: CDR1 LNHNV, CDR2 YYDKDF (reference sequence). In DNA, the CDR3 is TGTGCCACCATGGACAGCGGATACGAGCAGTACTTC. Translation gives CATMDSGYEQYF.

V usage is TRBV13 and J usage is TRBJ2-7; weak D call: TRBD1 (6 bases). The CDR3 is 15 residues long. Germline V lookup: CDR1 PRHDT, CDR2 FYEKMQ (reference sequence). The ends were cut back, 5 bases at V and 5 bases at J, with 19 bases in the middle. As DNA, the CDR3 is TGTGCCAGCAGCCGAGGCCCACAGGGTCACGACGAGCAGTACTTC. Translation: CASSRGPQGHDEQYF.

The chain recombines TRBV4-1 with TRBJ1-2; 7 bases agree with TRBD1. V trimming: 3 bases; J trimming: 3 bases; junction bases outside the gene matches: 7. The germline V gene has CDR1 MGHRA and CDR2 YSYEKL. The CDR3 runs 15 residues. Here the CDR3 DNA reads TGCGCCAGCAGCCACCTGGGACAGAAGTACTATGGCTACACCTTC. Protein product: CASSHLGQKYYGYTF.

The chain combines TRBV20-1 with TRBJ2-7; no clear D gene. The germline gives CDR1 DFQATT, CDR2 SNEGSKA (reference sequence). Trimming pared 6 bases from V and 3 bases from J, leaving 6 bases between. There are 10 residues in the CDR3. The CDR3 DNA reads as TGCAGTGCCATGAACTACGAGCAGTACTTC. It encodes CSAMNYEQYF.